The subject of this entry is one TCR beta chain. The target antigen is unknown. This entry comes from a study of cytomegalovirus exposure and HLA in healthy donors. Overall study context: A later analysis reported the same platform for the roughly 120 validation repertoires and the 666 first-cohort repertoires. Study-wide results and limits: The classifier reportedly diagnosed cytomegalovirus status with high sensitivity and specificity. Under in vitro conditions, three CMV-associated chains were confirmed as specific for CMV antigens. Cytomegalovirus-associated TCR beta chains were listed, numbering 164.

Clones were read by immunoSEQ multiplex PCR, and TCRdb kept only the in-frame ones, dropping some. The data show tens of thousands of clones, about 95% seen once. This CDR3 is built from 14 residues. Germline lookup yields CDR1 MDHEN and CDR2 SYDVKM. V lost 10 bases to trimming and J lost 2 bases; unmatched junction nucleotides: 5. The chain employs TRBV28 and TRBJ2-2; 9 positions agree with TRBD2. This clonotype was sampled from a woman between 18 and 29 years old in good health and CMV-seronegative. Sample: PBMCs. CDR3 in amino acids: CATSGGTNTGELFF. CDR3 DNA sequence: TGTGCCACCAGCGGGGGGACAAACACCGGGGAGCTGTTTTTT. Together with reference TRBV28 and TRBJ2-2, the CDR3 gives the full variable domain: DVKVTQSSRYLVKRTGEKVFLECVQDMDHENMFWYRQDPGLGLRLIYFSYDVKMKEKGDIPEGYSVSREKKERFSLILESASTNQTSMYLCATSGGTNTGELFFGEGSRLTVL.